This is a list of T cell receptor beta chains from one sample in a study of PD-1 blockade in classical Hodgkin lymphoma. The protocol was immunoSEQ multiplex PCR, while the TCRdb copy is restricted to in-frame clones and leaves out a portion. The sample includes some 21,000 clones, more than 70% of them seen just once. The sample in question was peripheral blood mononuclear cells (PBMCs), obtained before the fourth cycle of nivolumab. The receptors shown here come from a human donor with classical Hodgkin lymphoma. Each CDR3 is given with its conserved first and last residue. D genes are given only for firm matches.

TRBV14,-,CASQDRGGLYEQYF
TRBV7-9,-,CASRARNTLQETQYF
TRBV5-1,TRBD1,CASSLLTTGFGYTF
TRBV5-1,-,CASSLDNLSGANVLTF
TRBV2,-,CASRTQETQYF
TRBV19,-,CASRERVADTQYF
TRBV4-3,-,CASQEGRNSPLHF
TRBV7-2,-,CASSLVMREKLFF
TRBV25-1,-,CASSVLLNTEAFF
TRBV6-5,TRBD1,CASRDRTGRGNTIYF
TRBV18,-,CASSPPVGSPSSYEQYF
TRBV10-3,-,CAIGSVPNTEAFF
TRBV11-2,-,CASSSPGDFSF
TRBV5-1,TRBD1,CASSQTGNYGYTF